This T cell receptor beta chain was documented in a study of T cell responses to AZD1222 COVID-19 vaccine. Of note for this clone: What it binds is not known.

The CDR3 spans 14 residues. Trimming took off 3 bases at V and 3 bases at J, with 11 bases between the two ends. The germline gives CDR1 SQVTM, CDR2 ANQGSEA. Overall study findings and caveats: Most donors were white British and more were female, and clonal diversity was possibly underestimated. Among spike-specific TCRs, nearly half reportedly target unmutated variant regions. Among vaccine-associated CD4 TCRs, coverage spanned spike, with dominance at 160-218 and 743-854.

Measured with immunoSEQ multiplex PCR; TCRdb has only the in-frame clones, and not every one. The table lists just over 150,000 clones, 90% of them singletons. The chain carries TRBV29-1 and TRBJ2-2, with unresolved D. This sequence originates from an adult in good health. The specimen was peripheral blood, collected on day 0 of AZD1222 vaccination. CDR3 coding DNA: TGCAGCGTTGAGAGGCAGGCCTACACCGGGGAGCTGTTTTTT. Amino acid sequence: CSVERQAYTGELFF.